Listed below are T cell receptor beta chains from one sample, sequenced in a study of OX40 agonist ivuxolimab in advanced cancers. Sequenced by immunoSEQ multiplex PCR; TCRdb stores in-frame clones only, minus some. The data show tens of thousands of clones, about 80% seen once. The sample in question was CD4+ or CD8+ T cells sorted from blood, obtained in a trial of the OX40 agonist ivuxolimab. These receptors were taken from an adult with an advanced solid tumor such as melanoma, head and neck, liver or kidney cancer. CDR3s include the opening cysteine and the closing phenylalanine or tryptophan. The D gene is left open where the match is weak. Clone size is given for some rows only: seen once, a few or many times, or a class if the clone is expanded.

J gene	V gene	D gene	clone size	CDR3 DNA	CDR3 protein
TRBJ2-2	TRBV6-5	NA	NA	TGTGCCAGCAGTTTTCAAGAAGCCGGGGAGCTGTTTTTT	CASSFQEAGELFF
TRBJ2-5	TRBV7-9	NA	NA	TGTGCCAGCAGCTTGCCCCAAGGGGGGTTGGGGGAGACCCAGTACTTC	CASSLPQGGLGETQYF
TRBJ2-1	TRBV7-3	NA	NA	TGTGCCAGCAGTCCCAGGATGGGCTCCTACAATGAGCAGTTCTTC	CASSPRMGSYNEQFF
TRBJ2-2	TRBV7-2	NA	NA	TGTGCCAGCAGTCGCCAGGGGCGGGGAAGAGGGGAGCTGTTTTTT	CASSRQGRGRGELFF
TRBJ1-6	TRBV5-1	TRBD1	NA	TGCGCCAGCAGCTTGGACGGACAGGGGAATTCACCCCTCCACTTT	CASSLDGQGNSPLHF
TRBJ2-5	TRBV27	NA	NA	TGTGCCAGCAGTTTATCGTGGGAGAGACAGGTCCTCCAAGAGACCCAGTACTTC	CASSLSWERQVLQETQYF
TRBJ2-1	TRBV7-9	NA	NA	TGTGCCAGCAGCTACATCGGGGCGCTGGGTGAGCAGTTCTTC	CASSYIGALGEQFF
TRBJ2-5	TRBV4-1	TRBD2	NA	TGCGCCAGCAGCCAAGGAGCGGGAGGGAGGAGAGAGACCCAGTACTTC	CASSQGAGGRRETQYF
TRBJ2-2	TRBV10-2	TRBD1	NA	TGCGCCAGCTGTCTTGGACAGGGGTTCGGGGAGCTGTTTTTT	CASCLGQGFGELFF
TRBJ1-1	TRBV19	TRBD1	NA	TGTGCCAGTTTATCGGACAGGAGGAACACTGAAGCTTTCTTT	CASLSDRRNTEAFF
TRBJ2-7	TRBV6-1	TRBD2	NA	TGTGCCAGCAGTGAAAACAGCGGGAGTGGGGACGAGCAGTACTTC	CASSENSGSGDEQYF
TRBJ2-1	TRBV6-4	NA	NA	TGTGCCAGCAGTGACCCATTCATGGGATCGGGATATCCTGAGGAGTTCTTC	CASSDPFMGSGYPEEFF
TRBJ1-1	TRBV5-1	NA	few	TGCGCCAGCAGCCCTGAGGGACAAACCCACACTGAAGCTTTCTTT	CASSPEGQTHTEAFF
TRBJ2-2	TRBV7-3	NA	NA	TGTGCCAGCAGCTCTAGCTGGAGAACCGGGGAGCTGTTTTTT	CASSSSWRTGELFF
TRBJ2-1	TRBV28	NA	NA	TGTGCCAGCAGTTTATTGGGGGACAATGAGCAGTTCTTC	CASSLLGDNEQFF
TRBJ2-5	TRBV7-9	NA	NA	TGTGCCAGCAGCTTAGGAACTTATACACAGGGAAGACGACAAGAGACCCAGTACTTC	CASSLGTYTQGRRQETQYF
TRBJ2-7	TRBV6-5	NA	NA	TGTGCCAGCAAAATATCAGGGTCGGGCGACGAGCAGTACTTC	CASKISGSGDEQYF
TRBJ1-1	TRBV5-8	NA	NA	TGTGCCAGCACCGGAGGCGCAGGGAAAGCTTTCTTT	CASTGGAGKAFF
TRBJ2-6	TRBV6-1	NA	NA	TGTGCCAGCAGGATTCACTCTGGGGCCAACGTCCTGACTTTC	CASRIHSGANVLTF
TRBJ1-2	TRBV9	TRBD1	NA	TGTGCCAGCAGCGCGACAGGGGAAAACTATGGCTACACCTTC	CASSATGENYGYTF
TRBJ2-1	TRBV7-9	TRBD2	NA	TGTGCCAGCAGCCAGGGACTAATGGATGAGCAGTTCTTC	CASSQGLMDEQFF
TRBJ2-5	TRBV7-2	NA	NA	TGTGCCAGCAGCTTAGGAGTGGGGGGGACCCAGTACTTC	CASSLGVGGTQYF